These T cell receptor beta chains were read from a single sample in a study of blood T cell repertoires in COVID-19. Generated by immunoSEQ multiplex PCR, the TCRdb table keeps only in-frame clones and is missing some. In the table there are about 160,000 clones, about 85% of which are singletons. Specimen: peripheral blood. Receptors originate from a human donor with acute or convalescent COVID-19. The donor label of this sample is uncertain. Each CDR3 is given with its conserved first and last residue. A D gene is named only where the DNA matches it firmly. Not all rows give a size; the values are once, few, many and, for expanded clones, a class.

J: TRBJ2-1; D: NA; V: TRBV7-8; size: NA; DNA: TGTGCCAGCAGCTTAGGTTCTAGTTTGGCCAATGAGCAGTTCTTC; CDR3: CASSLGSSLANEQFF
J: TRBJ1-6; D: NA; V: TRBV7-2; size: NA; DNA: TGTGCCAGCAGCCTAAATTCACCCCTCCACTTT; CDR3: CASSLNSPLHF
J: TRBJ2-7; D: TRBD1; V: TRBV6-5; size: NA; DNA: TGTGCCAGCAGTTACGCCGGGACAGGGGCAGGGGAGCAGTACTTC; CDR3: CASSYAGTGAGEQYF
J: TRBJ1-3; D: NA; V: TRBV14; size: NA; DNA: TGTGCCAGCAGCCAACTACCAGGGTTCGCTGGAAACACCATATATTTT; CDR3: CASSQLPGFAGNTIYF
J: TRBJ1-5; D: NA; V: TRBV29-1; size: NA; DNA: TGCAGCGTTCAAGGCGATAGCAATCAGCCCCAGCATTTT; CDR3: CSVQGDSNQPQHF
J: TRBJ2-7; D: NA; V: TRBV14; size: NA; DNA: TGTGCCAGCAGCCAAGAACAGGGCTACGAGCAGTACTTC; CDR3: CASSQEQGYEQYF
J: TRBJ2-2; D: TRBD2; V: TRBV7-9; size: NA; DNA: TGTGCCAGCAGCTTAGAGGTCCTTAGCGGGGGGCTCCCCGGGGAGCTGTTTTTT; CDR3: CASSLEVLSGGLPGELFF
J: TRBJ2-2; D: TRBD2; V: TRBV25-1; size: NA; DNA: TGTGCCAGCAGTGAGGGACTAGCGGGGGGAGCGAACACCGGGGAGCTGTTTTTT; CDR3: CASSEGLAGGANTGELFF
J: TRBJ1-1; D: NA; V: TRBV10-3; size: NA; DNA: TGTGCCATCAGGTCGGGGGGGAACACTGAAGCTTTCTTT; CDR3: CAIRSGGNTEAFF
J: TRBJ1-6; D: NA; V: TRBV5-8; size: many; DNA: TGTGCCGCAGCGGTCCCACCATATAATTCACCCCTCCACTTT; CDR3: CAAAVPPYNSPLHF
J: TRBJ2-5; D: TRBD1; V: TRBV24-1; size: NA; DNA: TGTGCCACCAGTGACCCCTCCGGGACAGGGGTGGGAGAGACCCAGTACTTC; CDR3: CATSDPSGTGVGETQYF
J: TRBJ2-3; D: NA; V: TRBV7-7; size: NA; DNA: TGTGCCAGCAGCTTAATGACAACAGATACGCAGTATTTT; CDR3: CASSLMTTDTQYF
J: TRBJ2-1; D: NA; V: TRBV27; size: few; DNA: TGTGCCAGCAGTCTGGTTCTGAGAGATGAGCAGTTCTTC; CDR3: CASSLVLRDEQFF
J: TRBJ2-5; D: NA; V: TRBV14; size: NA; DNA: TGTGCCAGCAGCCAAGTAGCAGGGGTCAGGGAGACCCAGTACTTC; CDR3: CASSQVAGVRETQYF
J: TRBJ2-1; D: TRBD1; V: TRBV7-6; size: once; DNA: TGTGCCAGCAGCTTAGGGTCAGGGGGCCACAGTTCTTCTTACAATGAGCAGTTCTTC; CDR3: CASSLGSGGHSSSYNEQFF
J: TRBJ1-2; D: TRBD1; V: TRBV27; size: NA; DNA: TGTGCCAGCAGTTTAAAGACAGGGGGATATGGCTACACCTTC; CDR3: CASSLKTGGYGYTF
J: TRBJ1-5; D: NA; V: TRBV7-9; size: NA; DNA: TGTGCCAGCAGCTTAGCAGGGGGTTCTAAGCCCCAGCATTTT; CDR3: CASSLAGGSKPQHF
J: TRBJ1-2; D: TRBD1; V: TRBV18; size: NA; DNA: TGTGCCAGCTCACCAGGGACAGAATATGGCTACACCTTC; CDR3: CASSPGTEYGYTF
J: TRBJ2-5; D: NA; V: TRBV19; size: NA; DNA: TGTGCCAGTAGTATATCTGCGGGCAGCCAAGAGACCCAGTACTTC; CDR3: CASSISAGSQETQYF
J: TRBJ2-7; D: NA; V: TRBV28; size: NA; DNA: TGTGCCAGCAGTTTCGTGGCAATCTACGAGCAGTACTTC; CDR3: CASSFVAIYEQYF
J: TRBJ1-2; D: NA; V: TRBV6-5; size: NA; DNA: TGTGCCAGCAGTCTACGGACTTTTGGCTACACCTTC; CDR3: CASSLRTFGYTF
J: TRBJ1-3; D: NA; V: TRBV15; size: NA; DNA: TGTGCCACCAGGGCCAGGGAGGGGGCTGGAAACACCATATATTTT; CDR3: CATRAREGAGNTIYF
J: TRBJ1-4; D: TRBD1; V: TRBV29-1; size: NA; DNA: TGCAGCGTCGGGGGGACGGGACAGGGTGGTGCGTTGGAAAAACTGTTTTTT; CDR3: CSVGGTGQGGALEKLFF
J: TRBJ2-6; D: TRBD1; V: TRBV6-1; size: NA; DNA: TGTGCCAGCAGTGTGCGGACAGGGACCCAGGCTGGGGCCAACGTCCTGACTTTC; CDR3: CASSVRTGTQAGANVLTF
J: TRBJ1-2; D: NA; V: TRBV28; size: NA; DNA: TGTGCCAGCAGCCCCCCGGACAGCCCCTTCTATGGCTACACCTTC; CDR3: CASSPPDSPFYGYTF
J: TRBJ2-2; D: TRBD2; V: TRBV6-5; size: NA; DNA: TGTGCCAGCAGTCTTACTAGCGGGGTCACCGGGGAGCTGTTTTTT; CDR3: CASSLTSGVTGELFF
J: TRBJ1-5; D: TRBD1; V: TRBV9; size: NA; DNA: TGTGCCAGCAGCTCTGGACAGGGGGGAAATCAGCCCCAGCATTTT; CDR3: CASSSGQGGNQPQHF
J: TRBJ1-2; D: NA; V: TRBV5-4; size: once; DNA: TGTGCCAGCAGCTTGGTGGGCAACGACTATGGCTACACCTTC; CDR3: CASSLVGNDYGYTF
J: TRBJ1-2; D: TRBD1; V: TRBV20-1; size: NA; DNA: TGCAGTGCTAGCATGGACAGGGAAGGAACCTTC; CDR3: CSASMDREGTF
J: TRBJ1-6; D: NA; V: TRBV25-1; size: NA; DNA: TGTGCCAGCAGTCGGTCACAGGGCCATTTACCCCTCCACTTT; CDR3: CASSRSQGHLPLHF
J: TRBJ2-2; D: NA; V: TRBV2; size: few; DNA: TGTGCCAGCGGGAGGATGAGGGGGGGCCGTGCCGGGGAGCTGTTTTTT; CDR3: CASGRMRGGRAGELFF
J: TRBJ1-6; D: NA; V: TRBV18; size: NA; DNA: TGTGCCAGCTCACCAACCCGGGACTATAATTCACCCCTCCACTTT; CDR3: CASSPTRDYNSPLHF
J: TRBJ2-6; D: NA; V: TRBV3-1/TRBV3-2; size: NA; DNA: TGCGCCAGCAGCCTAAGACGAGGGTACGGGGCCAACGTCCTGACTTTC; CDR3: CASSLRRGYGANVLTF
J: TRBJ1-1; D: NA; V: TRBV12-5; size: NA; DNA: TGTGCTAGTGGTCTGGGCTATATGAACACTGAAGCTTTCTTT; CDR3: CASGLGYMNTEAFF
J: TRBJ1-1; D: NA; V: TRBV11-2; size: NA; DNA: TGTGCCAGCAGCTGGGGTCAGGGTTACACTGAAGCTTTCTTT; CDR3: CASSWGQGYTEAFF
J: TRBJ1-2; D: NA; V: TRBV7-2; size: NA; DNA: TGTGCCAGCAGCTTAGTTGGGGCTTCGGGCTACACCTTC; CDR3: CASSLVGASGYTF
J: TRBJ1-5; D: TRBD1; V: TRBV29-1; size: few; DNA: TGCAGCGTCCGGACAGGGTCCAATCAGCCCCAGCATTTT; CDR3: CSVRTGSNQPQHF
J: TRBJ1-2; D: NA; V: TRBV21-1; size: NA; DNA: TGTGCCAGCAGCAAAGGGGAACAGGGGATTAGGCACTATGGCTACACCTTC; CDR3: CASSKGEQGIRHYGYTF
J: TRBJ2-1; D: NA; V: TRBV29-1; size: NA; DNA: TGCAGCGTTGTTTATAGCTCCTACAATGAGCAGTTCTTC; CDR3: CSVVYSSYNEQFF
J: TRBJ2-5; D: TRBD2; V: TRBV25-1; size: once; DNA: TGTGCCAGCAGTGGCCTCGGGACTAGCGGGGGGGTGACCCAGTACTTC; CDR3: CASSGLGTSGGVTQYF
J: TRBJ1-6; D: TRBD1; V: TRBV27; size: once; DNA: TGTGCCAGCGGTTCGTCCGGGACAGGGCATTCACCCCTCCACTTT; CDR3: CASGSSGTGHSPLHF
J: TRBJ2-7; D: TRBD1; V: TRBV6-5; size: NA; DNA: TGTGCCAGCACCGGGACAGGGGGCAACGAGCAGTACTTC; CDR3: CASTGTGGNEQYF